This T cell receptor (beta chain) was sequenced for a study of blood T cell repertoires in COVID-19. The wider study: There were acute and convalescent COVID-19 samples, and they came from the United States, Italy and Spain.

Per the authors' pipeline: Reference gene primer amplification gave estimated nucleated cell counts. Some clones are missing from TCRdb's copy, which holds only in-frame ones; the method was immunoSEQ multiplex PCR. That table furnishes V, J and clone size, whereas the DNA furnished D and trimming. The sample lists about 270,000 clones, around 88% occurring once. With 5 bases removed from V and 5 bases from J, the gap between germline ends came to 13 bases. The CDR3 has 15 amino acids. Germline CDR1 reads MNHEY; CDR2 reads SVGAGI. The age range of participants was about 18 to 89 years, with residence in about 25 US areas. Cohort placement rested on clinical history that participants reported themselves.

The sequenced sample consisted of PBMCs or T cells enriched from blood (not recorded which). This receptor was taken from a woman aged 35 to 49 with acute COVID-19. This rearrangement joins TRBV6-5 to TRBJ1-6; D is perhaps TRBD1 (6 bases). CDR3: CASSNDRSHNSPLHF. CDR3 coding DNA: TGTGCCAGCAGTAACGACAGGTCCCATAATTCACCCCTCCACTTT.